This T cell receptor beta chain was found in a study of radiation and T cells in renal cell carcinoma (dated by TCRdb to the early 2020s). In terms of the full investigation: Samples were obtained from a clinical trial, in which 15 Gy stereotactic body radiation therapy was delivered to primary renal cell carcinomas and nephrectomy was performed 4 weeks later. In total, 50 to 60 samples, comprising 26 tumors and around 27 peripheral blood samples, were subjected to TCR beta sequencing. Across all 50 or so samples, several million unique CDR3 nucleotide sequences encoding 2,658,974 unique CDR3 amino acid sequences were identified.

TCR beta libraries were generated from genomic DNA with the immunoSEQ kit, following the manufacturer's recommendations. For library preparation, a first multiplex PCR was performed with proprietary primers, followed by a second PCR in which unique barcodes were added, and bead cleanups were performed after each round. Each sample batch included a kit-provided positive control reaction and a negative control reaction. The final libraries were assessed on an Agilent 4200 TapeStation D1000 ScreenTape, pooled by volume, and quantified by qPCR. Sequencing was performed on an Illumina NextSeq500 with a MidOutput 150-cycle cartridge, and 156 Read1 and 15 Index1 cycles were run with kit custom primers. The pooled library was loaded at 0.8 to 1 pM, with a roughly 21% PhiX control spiked in. The study's own analysis went as follows. Vendor-processed data were analyzed in R, and a clonotype was defined as all T cells sharing the same CDR3 nucleotide sequence. For clone abundance analyses, frequencies were normalized to the 10,000 most abundant clones per sample. Public T cell clones, which averaged fewer than five per sample, were removed prior to analysis. An abundance difference of at least 32-fold between compartments was the criterion for calling clonotypes tumor-enriched or baseline blood-enriched. A beta-binomial differential abundance model was applied to find clonotypes that expanded or contracted between blood time points. Tumor-blood repertoire similarity was measured with the Baroni-Urbani and Buser coefficient, and groups were compared using two-tailed Wilcoxon tests in R. TCRdb limited this immuneACCESS table to in-frame rearrangements with V and J called. A share of clones is missing; checked studies link under half to unresolved V genes, and the rest is unexplained. V and J calls and clone size are as listed in that table; D and trimming were resolved from the DNA. The sample table lists approximately 140,000 clones, roughly 90% of them with a count of one. The ten biggest clones cover about 4.3% of the sample.

The time point label here, explained by the study, means: baseline pretreatment blood. The treatment or condition label of this sample denotes: 15 Gy SBRT to primary tumor, nephrectomy 4 weeks later. To follow tumor-enriched clonotypes, peripheral blood was collected serially from radiation-treated patients at baseline and again at 2 weeks and 4 weeks after SBRT. All patients had renal cell carcinoma with clear cell pathology. The QIAamp DNA Blood Mini Kit (Qiagen) was used to prepare genomic DNA for TCR sequencing. Samples were included in the analyses only if all quality control checks were passed. Here is what the overall study found, with its caveats: Tracking of blood repertoire dynamics stopped at less than 5 weeks after treatment, with no follow-up past that point. With a single-armed trial design, the study had no way to address how radiation dose or scheduling affects the TCR repertoire. Top tumor clonotypes rose in blood from baseline to 2 weeks post-radiation, then contracted by 4 weeks, suggesting transient expansion of tumor-resident clones. Because pretreatment tumor biopsies were not available, the baseline intratumoral presence of clonotypes could not be determined.

The cysteine opens and the phenylalanine closes a CDR3 of 17 amino acids. Kept here is only the CDR3 DNA, which spans 51 bases and is read in frame from base 1. Via the germline V gene, CDR1 is SGHDT and CDR2 YYEEEE. V trim: 2 bases; J trim: 4 bases; unmatched bases: 6. This clone was picked up one time. The specificity of this receptor is unknown. Base quality data are lacking; no much larger clone is found one base away. The sequenced sample was blood, obtained from a patient whose treatment included radiotherapy and nephrectomy. The chain is assembled from TRBV5-6 and TRBJ2-3, with TRBD2 identical over 14 junction bases. The sequence came from a woman between 65 and 79 years old with renal cell carcinoma. The bases read TGTGCCAGCAGCTTTCTGACTAGCGGGGGGGCCGCAGATACGCAGTATTTT. Its product reads: CASSFLTSGGAADTQYF.